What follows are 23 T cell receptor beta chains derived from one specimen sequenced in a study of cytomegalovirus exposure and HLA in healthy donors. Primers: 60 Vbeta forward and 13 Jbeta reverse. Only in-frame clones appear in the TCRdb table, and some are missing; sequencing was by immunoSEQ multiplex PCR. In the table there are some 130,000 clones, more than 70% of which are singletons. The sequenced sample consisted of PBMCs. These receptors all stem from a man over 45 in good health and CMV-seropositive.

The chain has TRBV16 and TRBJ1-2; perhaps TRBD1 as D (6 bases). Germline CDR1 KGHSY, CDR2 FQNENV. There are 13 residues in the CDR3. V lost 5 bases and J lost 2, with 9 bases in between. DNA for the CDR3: TGTGCCAGCAGCTTTGACAGGAACTATGGCTACACCTTC. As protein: CASSFDRNYGYTF.

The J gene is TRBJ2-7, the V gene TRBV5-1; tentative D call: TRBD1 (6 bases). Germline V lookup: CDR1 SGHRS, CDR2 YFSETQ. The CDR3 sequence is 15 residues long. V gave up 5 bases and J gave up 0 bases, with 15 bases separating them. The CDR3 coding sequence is TGCGCCAGCAGTATCACAGGGATCTACTCCTACGAGCAGTACTTC. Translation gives CASSITGIYSYEQYF.

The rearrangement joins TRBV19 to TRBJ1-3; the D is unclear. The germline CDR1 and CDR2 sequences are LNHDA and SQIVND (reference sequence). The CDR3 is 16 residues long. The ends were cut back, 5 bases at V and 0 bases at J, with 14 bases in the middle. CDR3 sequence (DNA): TGTGCCAGTAGTCCGACCGGGTCCCGCTCTGGAAACACCATATATTTT. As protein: CASSPTGSRSGNTIYF. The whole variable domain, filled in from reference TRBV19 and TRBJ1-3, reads DGGITQSPKYLFRKEGQNVTLSCEQNLNHDAMYWYRQDPGQGLRLIYYSQIVNDFQKGDIAEGYSVSREKKESFPLTVTSAQKNPTAFYLCASSPTGSRSGNTIYFGEGSWLTVV.

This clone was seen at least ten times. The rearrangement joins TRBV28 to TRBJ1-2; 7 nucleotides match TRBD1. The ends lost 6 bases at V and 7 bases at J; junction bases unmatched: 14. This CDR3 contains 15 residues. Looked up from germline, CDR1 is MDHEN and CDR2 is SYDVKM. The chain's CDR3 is CASRLDPGGSGGYTF. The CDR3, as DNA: TGTGCCAGCAGGCTTGATCCAGGGGGTTCTGGTGGCTACACCTTC.

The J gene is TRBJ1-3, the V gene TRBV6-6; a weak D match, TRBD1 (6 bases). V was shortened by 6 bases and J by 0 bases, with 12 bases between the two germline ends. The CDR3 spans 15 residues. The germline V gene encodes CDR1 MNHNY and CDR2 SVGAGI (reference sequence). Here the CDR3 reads CASRPDSSSGNTIYF. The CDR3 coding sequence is TGTGCCAGCAGACCGGACAGCAGCTCTGGAAACACCATATATTTT.

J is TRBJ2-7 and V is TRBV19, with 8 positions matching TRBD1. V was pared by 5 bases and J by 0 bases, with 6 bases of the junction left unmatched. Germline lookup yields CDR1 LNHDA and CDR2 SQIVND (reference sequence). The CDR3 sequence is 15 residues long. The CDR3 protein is CASSSGTGGSYEQYF. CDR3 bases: TGTGCCAGTAGTTCCGGGACAGGAGGCTCCTACGAGCAGTACTTC.

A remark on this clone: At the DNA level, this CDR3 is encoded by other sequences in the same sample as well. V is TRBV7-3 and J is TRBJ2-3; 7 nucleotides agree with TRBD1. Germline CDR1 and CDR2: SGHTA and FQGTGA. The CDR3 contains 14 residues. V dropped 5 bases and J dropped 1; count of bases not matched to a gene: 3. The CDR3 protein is CASSPGQGTDTQYF. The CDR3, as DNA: TGTGCCAGCAGCCCTGGACAGGGCACAGATACGCAGTATTTT.

This CDR3 reads CASSPGWLAGPNNEQFF. In DNA form, the CDR3 reads TGCGCCAGCAGCCCTGGTTGGCTAGCGGGGCCAAACAATGAGCAGTTCTTC. This chain connects TRBV5-1 to TRBJ2-1; 9 nucleotides align to TRBD2. The CDR3 contains 17 residues. The junction had 13 bases not matched to a gene; V was cut back by 4 bases and J by 5 bases. Germline CDR1 SGHRS, CDR2 YFSETQ.

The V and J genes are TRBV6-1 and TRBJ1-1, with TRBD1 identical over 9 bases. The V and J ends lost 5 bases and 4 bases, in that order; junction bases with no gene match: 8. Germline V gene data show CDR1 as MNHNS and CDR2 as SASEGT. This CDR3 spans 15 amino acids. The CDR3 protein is CASSPTGGGFTEAFF. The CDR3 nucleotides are TGTGCCAGCAGTCCCACAGGGGGCGGTTTCACTGAAGCTTTCTTT.

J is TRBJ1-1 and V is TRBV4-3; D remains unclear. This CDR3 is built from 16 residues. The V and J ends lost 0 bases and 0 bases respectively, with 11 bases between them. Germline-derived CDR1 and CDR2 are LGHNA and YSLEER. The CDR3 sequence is CASSQESRLLNTEAFF. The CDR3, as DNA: TGCGCCAGCAGCCAAGAGTCCCGACTTTTGAACACTGAAGCTTTCTTT.

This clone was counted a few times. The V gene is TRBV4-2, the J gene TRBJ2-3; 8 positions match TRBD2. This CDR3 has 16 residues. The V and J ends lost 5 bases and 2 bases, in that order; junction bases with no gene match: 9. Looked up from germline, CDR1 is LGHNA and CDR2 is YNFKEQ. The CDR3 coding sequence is TGTGCCAGCAGCAACTGGACTAGCCGCTACACAGATACGCAGTATTTT. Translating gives CASSNWTSRYTDTQYF.

In nucleotides, the CDR3 is TGTGCCAGTAGTCCCACGGGGTCTGGGGTCCAGTACTTC. This encodes CASSPTGSGVQYF. The chain has TRBV19 and TRBJ2-5; D might be TRBD2 (5 bases). Germline CDR1 LNHDA, CDR2 SQIVND (reference sequence). This CDR3 region has 13 residues. Deletions cut 5 bases from V and 10 bases from J, with 17 bases between.

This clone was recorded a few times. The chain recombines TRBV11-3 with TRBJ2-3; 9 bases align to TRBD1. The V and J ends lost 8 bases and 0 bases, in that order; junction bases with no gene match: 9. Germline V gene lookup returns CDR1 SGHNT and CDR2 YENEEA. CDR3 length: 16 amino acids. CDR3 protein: CASEQGAYSSTDTQYF. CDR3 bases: TGTGCCAGCGAACAGGGGGCCTATTCTAGCACAGATACGCAGTATTTT.

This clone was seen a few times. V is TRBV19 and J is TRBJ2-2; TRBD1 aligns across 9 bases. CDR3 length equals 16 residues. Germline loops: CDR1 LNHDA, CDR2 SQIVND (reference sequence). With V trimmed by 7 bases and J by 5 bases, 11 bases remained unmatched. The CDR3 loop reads CASISLTGGQTGELFF. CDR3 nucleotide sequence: TGTGCCAGTATTTCATTGACAGGGGGACAAACCGGGGAGCTGTTTTTT.

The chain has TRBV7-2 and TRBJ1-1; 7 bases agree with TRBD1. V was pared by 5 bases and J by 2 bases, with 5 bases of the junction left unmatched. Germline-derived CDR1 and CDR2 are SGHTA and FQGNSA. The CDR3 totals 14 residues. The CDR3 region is CASSTRQGNTEAFF. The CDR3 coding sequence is TGTGCCAGCAGCACCCGACAGGGTAACACTGAAGCTTTCTTT. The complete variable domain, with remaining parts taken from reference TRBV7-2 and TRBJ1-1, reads GAGVSQSPSNKVTEKGKDVELRCDPISGHTALYWYRQSLGQGLEFLIYFQGNSAPDKSGLPSDRFSAERTGGSVSTLTIQRTQQEDSAVYLCASSTRQGNTEAFFGQGTRLTVV.

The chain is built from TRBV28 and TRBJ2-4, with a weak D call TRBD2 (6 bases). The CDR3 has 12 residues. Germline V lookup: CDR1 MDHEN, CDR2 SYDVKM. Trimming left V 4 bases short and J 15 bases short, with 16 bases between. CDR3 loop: CASSSARLGGYF. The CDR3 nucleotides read TGTGCCAGCAGTTCGGCCAGGCTCGGGGGGTACTTC.

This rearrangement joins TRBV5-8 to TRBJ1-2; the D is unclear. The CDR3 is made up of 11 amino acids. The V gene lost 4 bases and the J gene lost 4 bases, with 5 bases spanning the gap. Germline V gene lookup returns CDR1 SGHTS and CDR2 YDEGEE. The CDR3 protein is CASSGSYGYTF. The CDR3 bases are TGTGCCAGCAGCGGGAGCTATGGCTACACCTTC.

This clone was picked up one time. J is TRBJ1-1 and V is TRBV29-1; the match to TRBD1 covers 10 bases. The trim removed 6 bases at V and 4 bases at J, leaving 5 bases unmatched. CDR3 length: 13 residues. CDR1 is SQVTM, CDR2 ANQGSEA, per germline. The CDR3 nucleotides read TGCAGCGTAGGACAGGGGGAACGCACTGAAGCTTTCTTT. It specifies CSVGQGERTEAFF.

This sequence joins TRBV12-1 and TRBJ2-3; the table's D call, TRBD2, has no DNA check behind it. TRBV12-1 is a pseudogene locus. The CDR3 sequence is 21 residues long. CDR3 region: CASSSSRRTSGGEGSTDTQYF. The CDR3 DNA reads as TGTGCCAGCAGCTCCAGCCGCCGGACTAGCGGGGGGGAGGGTAGCACAGATACGCAGTATTTT.

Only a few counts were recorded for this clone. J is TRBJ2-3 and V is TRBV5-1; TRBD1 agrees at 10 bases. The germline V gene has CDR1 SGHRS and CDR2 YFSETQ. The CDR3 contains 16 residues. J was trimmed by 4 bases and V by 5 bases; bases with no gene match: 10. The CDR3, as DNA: TGCGCCAGCAGTTCCGGGACAGGGGCTATTGCAGATACGCAGTATTTT. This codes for CASSSGTGAIADTQYF. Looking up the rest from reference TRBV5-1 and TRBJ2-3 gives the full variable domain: KAGVTQTPRYLIKTRGQQVTLSCSPISGHRSVSWYQQTPGQGLQFLFEYFSETQRNKGNFPGRFSGRQFSNSRSEMNVSTLELGDSALYLCASSSGTGAIADTQYFGPGTRLTVL.

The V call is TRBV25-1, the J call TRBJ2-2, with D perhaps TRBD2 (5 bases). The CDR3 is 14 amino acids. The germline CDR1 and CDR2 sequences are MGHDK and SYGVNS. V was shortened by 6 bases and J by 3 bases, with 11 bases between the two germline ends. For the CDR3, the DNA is TGTGCCAGCAGGGGCCCCGGGGACACCGGGGAGCTGTTTTTT. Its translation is CASRGPGDTGELFF.

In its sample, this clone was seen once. The CDR3 region is CASSLESGESYEQYF. Here the CDR3 DNA reads TGTGCCAGCAGCTTAGAGAGCGGGGAATCCTACGAGCAGTACTTC. This chain joins TRBV7-2 and TRBJ2-7; TRBD2 aligns across 7 bases. Germline CDR1 is SGHTA and CDR2 is FQGNSA. The CDR3 contains 15 residues. The V gene end was trimmed by 1 base and the J gene end by 1 base; junction bases not matched to a gene: 4.

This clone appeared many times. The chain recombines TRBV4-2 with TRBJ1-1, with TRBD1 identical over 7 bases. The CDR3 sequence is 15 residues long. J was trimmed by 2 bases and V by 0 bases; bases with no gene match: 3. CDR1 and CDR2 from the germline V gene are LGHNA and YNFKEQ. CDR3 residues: CASSQEQGVNTEAFF. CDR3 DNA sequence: TGTGCCAGCAGCCAAGAGCAGGGGGTAAACACTGAAGCTTTCTTT.